This T cell receptor (beta chain) stems from a study of Ad26.COV2.S vaccination and SARS-CoV-2 variants. TCRdb's table, derived via immunoSEQ multiplex PCR, lists solely in-frame clones and lacks some. The table shows roughly 300,000 clones, with 75% to 90% occurring only once. CDR1 is SGHVS and CDR2 is FNYEAQ in the germline V gene. There are 15 residues in the CDR3. The ends were cut back, 4 bases at V and 3 bases at J, with 15 bases in the middle. Points on this clone: Its target is not known.

Study-level points and caveats: Responses of spike-specific T cells (both CD8+ and CD4+) reportedly showed substantial breadth after vaccination.

Documented treatment: about 20 received Ad26.COV2.S at low or high dose, single or two shots; 5 received placebo; per-sample allocation not given. Each sample was drawn 63 days after the first injection (of vaccine or placebo). As its vector, the vaccine had Ad26, which expressed Wuhan-strain SARS-CoV-2 spike. The sequence was collected from a person aged 18-60 years who received the Ad26.COV2.S COVID-19 vaccine or a placebo. The chain uses TRBV7-6 and TRBJ1-2, with a possible D match to TRBD1 (5 bases). Sequenced here: peripheral blood, sampled in a trial of Ad26.COV2.S vaccine versus placebo. The CDR3 protein is CASSSGVLGHYGYTF. The CDR3 DNA reads TGTGCCAGCAGCTCGGGGGTGCTAGGTCACTATGGCTACACCTTC.